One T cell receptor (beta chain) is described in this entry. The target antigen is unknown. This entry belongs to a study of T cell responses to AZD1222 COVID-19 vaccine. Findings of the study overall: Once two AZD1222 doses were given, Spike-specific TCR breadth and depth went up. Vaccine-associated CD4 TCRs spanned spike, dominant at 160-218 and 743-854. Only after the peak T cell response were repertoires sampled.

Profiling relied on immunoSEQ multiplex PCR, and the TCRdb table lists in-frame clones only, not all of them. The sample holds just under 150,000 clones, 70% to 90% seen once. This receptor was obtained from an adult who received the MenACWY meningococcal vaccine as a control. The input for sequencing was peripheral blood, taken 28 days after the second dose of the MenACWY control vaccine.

This CDR3 reads CATQQLGANVLTF. The DNA for the CDR3 is TGTGCCACCCAACAGCTAGGGGCCAACGTCCTGACTTTC. The rearrangement links TRBV10-3 to TRBJ2-6; no clear D gene. Germline values: CDR1 ENHRY, CDR2 SYGVKD. V gave up 10 bases and J gave up 4 bases, with 11 bases separating them. The CDR3 sequence is 13 residues long.